A selection of T cell receptor beta chains follows, all from one sample in a study of T cells and Merkel cell carcinoma outcomes. Clones were sequenced by immunoSEQ multiplex PCR, and TCRdb holds only the in-frame ones, with some missing. The sample shows 2,500 to 3,000 clones, around 95% of them seen only once. Material: tumor tissue from Merkel cell carcinoma. The origin of the receptors is a human donor with Merkel cell carcinoma. Both conserved end residues are part of each CDR3. A D gene is named only where the DNA matches it firmly. A row's size may be missing; if present it is once, few, many or a size class.

cdr3_nt,cdr3_aa,v_call,d_call,clone_size,j_call
TGCACCAGCAGAACGGACAACACCGGGGAGCTGTTTTTT,CTSRTDNTGELFF,TRBV5-1,.,.,TRBJ2-2
TGTGCCAGCCGGACTAGCGGGAGGGCCCCCATACACGAGCAGTACTTC,CASRTSGRAPIHEQYF,TRBV27,TRBD2,.,TRBJ2-7
TGTGCCCGACAGCGGTCGGTGAACACTGAAGCTTTCTTT,CARQRSVNTEAFF,TRBV2,.,.,TRBJ1-1
TGTGCCAGCAGCCCAGCTAAAAGCTCCTACAATGAGCAGTTCTTC,CASSPAKSSYNEQFF,TRBV5-4,.,.,TRBJ2-1
TGCGCCAGCAGCCTCTCTGGAAACACCATATATTTT,CASSLSGNTIYF,TRBV5-1,.,.,TRBJ1-3
TGTGCCAGCAGCCAAGAATGGGGCACTAGCGGGAGACATCAAGAGACCCAGTACTTC,CASSQEWGTSGRHQETQYF,TRBV4-2,TRBD2,.,TRBJ2-5
TGCAGCGTGAGACAGGGGGATCAGCCCCAGCATTTT,CSVRQGDQPQHF,TRBV29-1,TRBD1,.,TRBJ1-5
TGCAGCGTGGCCCCCGCTCAGGGGGGGAACAGGTGGCAAGAGACCCAGTACTTC,CSVAPAQGGNRWQETQYF,TRBV29-1,.,.,TRBJ2-5
TGCGCCAGCAGCCAAGAGGACAGGGGTTATGAAAAACTGTTTTTT,CASSQEDRGYEKLFF,TRBV4-3,TRBD1,.,TRBJ1-4
TGTGCCACCAGCAGAGACCAGGGAGACTATGGCTACACCTTC,CATSRDQGDYGYTF,TRBV15,.,.,TRBJ1-2
TGCGCCAGCAGCCAAGATTGGCGGGGGGGCCCAGATACGCAGTATTTT,CASSQDWRGGPDTQYF,TRBV4-1,TRBD2,.,TRBJ2-3
TGCGCCAGCAGCTTCCGAGGGACGGGACTTCTAGACGAGCAGTACTTC,CASSFRGTGLLDEQYF,TRBV5-1,.,.,TRBJ2-7
TGTGCCAGCAGCCCCGGATCCTTCACAGATACGCAGTATTTT,CASSPGSFTDTQYF,TRBV7-3,.,.,TRBJ2-3
TGTGCCAGCAGCGTAGCCCCTGAGGGGGGGGCAGGGAGTACTGAAGCTTTCTTT,CASSVAPEGGAGSTEAFF,TRBV9,.,.,TRBJ1-1
TGTGCCAGCAGCCAATTTGCGGGGACACTTAATGAAAAACTGTTTTTT,CASSQFAGTLNEKLFF,TRBV7-2,.,.,TRBJ1-4
TGTGCTAGTGCCTCGGGGATGGATACGCAGTATTTT,CASASGMDTQYF,TRBV12-5,.,.,TRBJ2-3
TGCAGCGTTTGGACTAGCGGGAGGATGTGGGAGCAGTTCTTC,CSVWTSGRMWEQFF,TRBV29-1,TRBD2,.,TRBJ2-1
TGTGCCAGCTCACCAGGGGTTCGTGCAGATACGCAGTATTTT,CASSPGVRADTQYF,TRBV18,.,.,TRBJ2-3
TGTGCCATCAGTGATCCCGGCAGGACGAACACTGAAGCTTTCTTT,CAISDPGRTNTEAFF,TRBV10-3,.,once,TRBJ1-1
TGTGCCAGCAGCAAAGTGGGTGGCAATCAGCCCCAGCATTTT,CASSKVGGNQPQHF,TRBV21-1,.,.,TRBJ1-5
TGTGCCAGCAGTGACAGGGTGTTCGAGCAGTACTTC,CASSDRVFEQYF,TRBV28,TRBD1,.,TRBJ2-7